What follows is one T cell receptor beta chain and its context. The sample originates from a study of cytotoxic CD8 clonotypes in ibrutinib-treated CLL. Overall study: The study included 11 relapsed/refractory and roughly 16 treatment-naive patients; roughly 17 had IGHV unmutated disease. Patients attained approximately 25 partial and 2 complete responses; at median around 67 months, around 14 remained remitted while around 12 progressed. Each sample contained, on average, roughly 260,000 productive templates and some 90,000 productive rearrangements.

Sequencing used immunoSEQ multiplex PCR; TCRdb keeps in-frame clones, though not all of them. Of over 110,000 clones listed, less than 95% are singletons. CDR3 length: 15 amino acids. Germline V gene lookup returns CDR1 MNHEY and CDR2 SVGAGI. Trimming removed 3 bases from V and 3 bases from J; junction bases left unmatched: 5. Libraries of TCR beta were made from 2 to 2.5 micrograms of genomic DNA that came from cryopreserved PBMCs. The chain has TRBV6-5 and TRBJ2-1; 7 positions agree with TRBD1. Sequencing was performed on PBMCs, taken after 12 months of ibrutinib treatment. The receptor comes from a human donor with chronic lymphocytic leukemia. The CDR3 spells CASSYSGTDYNEQFF. The CDR3 DNA is TGTGCCAGCAGTTATTCCGGGACAGACTACAATGAGCAGTTCTTC.